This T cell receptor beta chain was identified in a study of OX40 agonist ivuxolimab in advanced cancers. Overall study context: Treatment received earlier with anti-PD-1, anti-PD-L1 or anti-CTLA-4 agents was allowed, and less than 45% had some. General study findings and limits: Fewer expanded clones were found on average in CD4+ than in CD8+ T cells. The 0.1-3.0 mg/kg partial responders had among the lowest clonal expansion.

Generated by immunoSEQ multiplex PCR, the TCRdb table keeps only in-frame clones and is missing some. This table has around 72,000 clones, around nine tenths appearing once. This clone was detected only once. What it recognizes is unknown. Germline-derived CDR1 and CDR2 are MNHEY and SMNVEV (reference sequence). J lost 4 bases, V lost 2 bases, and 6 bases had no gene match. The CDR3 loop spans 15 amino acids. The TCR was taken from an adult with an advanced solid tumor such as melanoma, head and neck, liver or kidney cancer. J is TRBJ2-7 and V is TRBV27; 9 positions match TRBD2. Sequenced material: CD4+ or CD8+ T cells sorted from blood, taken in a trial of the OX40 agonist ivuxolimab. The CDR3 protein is CASSLTAGGPYEQYF. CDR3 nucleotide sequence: TGTGCCAGCAGTTTAACGGCGGGAGGGCCTTACGAGCAGTACTTC.